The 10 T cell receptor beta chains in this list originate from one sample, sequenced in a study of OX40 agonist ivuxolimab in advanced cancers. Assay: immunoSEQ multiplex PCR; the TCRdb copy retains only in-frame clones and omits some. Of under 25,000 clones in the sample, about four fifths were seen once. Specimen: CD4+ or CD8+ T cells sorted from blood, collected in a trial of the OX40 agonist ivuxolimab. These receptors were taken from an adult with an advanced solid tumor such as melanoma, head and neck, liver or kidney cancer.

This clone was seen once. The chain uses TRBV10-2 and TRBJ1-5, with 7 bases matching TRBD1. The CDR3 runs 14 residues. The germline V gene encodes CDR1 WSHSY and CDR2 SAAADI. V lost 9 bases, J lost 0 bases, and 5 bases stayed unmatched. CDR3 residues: CASRDSPSNQPQHF. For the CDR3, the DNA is TGCGCCAGTAGGGACAGTCCTAGCAATCAGCCCCAGCATTTT.

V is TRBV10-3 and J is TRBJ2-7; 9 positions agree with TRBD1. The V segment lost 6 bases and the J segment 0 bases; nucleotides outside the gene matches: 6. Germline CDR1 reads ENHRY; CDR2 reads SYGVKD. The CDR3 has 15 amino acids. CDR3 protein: CAIRSGQGSSYEQYF. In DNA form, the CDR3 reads TGTGCCATCAGATCCGGACAGGGGAGCTCCTACGAGCAGTACTTC.

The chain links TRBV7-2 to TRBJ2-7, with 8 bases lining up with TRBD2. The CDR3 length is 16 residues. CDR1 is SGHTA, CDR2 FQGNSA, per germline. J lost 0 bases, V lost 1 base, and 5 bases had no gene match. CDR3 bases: TGTGCCAGCAGCTTAGGTGGCGGGGGGTACTCCTACGAGCAGTACTTC. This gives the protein CASSLGGGGYSYEQYF. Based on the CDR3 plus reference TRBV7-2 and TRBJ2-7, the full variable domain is GAGVSQSPSNKVTEKGKDVELRCDPISGHTALYWYRQSLGQGLEFLIYFQGNSAPDKSGLPSDRFSAERTGGSVSTLTIQRTQQEDSAVYLCASSLGGGGYSYEQYFGPGTRLTVT.

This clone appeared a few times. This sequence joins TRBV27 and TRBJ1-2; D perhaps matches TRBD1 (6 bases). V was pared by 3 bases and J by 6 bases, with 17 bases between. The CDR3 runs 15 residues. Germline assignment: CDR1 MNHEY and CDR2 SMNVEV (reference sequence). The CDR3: CASSFQQGGGDGYTF. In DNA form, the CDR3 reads TGTGCCAGCAGTTTCCAACAGGGTGGCGGGGATGGCTACACCTTC.

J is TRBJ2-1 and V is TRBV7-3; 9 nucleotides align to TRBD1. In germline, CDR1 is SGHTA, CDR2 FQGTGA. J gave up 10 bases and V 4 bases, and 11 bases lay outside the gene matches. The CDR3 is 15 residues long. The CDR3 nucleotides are TGTGCCAGCAGCTCCCTTCCGGGACAGGGCAACGAGCAGTTCTTC. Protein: CASSSLPGQGNEQFF.

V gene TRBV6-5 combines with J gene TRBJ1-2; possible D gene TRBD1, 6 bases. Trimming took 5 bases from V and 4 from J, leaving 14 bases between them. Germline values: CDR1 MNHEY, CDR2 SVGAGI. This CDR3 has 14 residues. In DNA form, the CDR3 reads TGTGCCAGCAGTACCGGTACAGGGATCTATGGCTACACCTTC. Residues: CASSTGTGIYGYTF.

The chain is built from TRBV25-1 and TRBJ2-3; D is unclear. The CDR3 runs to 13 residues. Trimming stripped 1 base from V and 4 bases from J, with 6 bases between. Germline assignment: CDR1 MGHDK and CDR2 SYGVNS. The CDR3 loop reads CASSEWQADTQYF. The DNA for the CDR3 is TGTGCCAGCAGTGAATGGCAAGCAGATACGCAGTATTTT.

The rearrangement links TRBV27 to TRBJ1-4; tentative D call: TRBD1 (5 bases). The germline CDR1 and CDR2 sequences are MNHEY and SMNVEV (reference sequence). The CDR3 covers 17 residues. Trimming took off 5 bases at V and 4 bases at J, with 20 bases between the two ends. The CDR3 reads CASSPRFKGPDNEKLFF. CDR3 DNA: TGTGCCAGCAGTCCGCGATTTAAGGGGCCAGATAATGAAAAACTGTTTTTT.

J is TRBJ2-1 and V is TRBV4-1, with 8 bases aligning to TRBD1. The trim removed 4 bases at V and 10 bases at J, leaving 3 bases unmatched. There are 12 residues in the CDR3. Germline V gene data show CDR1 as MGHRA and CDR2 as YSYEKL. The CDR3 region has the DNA TGCGCCAGCAGCCGGGCAGGGGGCGAGCAGTTCTTC. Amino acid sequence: CASSRAGGEQFF.

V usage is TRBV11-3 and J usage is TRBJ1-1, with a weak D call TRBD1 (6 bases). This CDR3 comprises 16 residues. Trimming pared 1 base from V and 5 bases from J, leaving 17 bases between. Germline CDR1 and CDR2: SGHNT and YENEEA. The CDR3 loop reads CASSLGAQGLGTEAFF. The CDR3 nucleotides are TGTGCCAGCAGCTTAGGCGCGCAGGGGCTGGGGACTGAAGCTTTCTTT.